These 23 T cell receptor beta chains share one sample of origin, sequenced in a study of OX40 agonist ivuxolimab in advanced cancers. Profiling relied on immunoSEQ multiplex PCR, and the TCRdb table lists in-frame clones only, not all of them. Found here are tens of thousands of clones, over 75% of them singletons; the top ten hold roughly 2.5%. The sample consisted of CD4+ or CD8+ T cells sorted from blood, taken in a trial of the OX40 agonist ivuxolimab. The receptors derive from an adult with an advanced solid tumor such as melanoma, head and neck, liver or kidney cancer.

The chain employs TRBV7-2 and TRBJ2-2; tentative D call: TRBD2 (5 bases). Deletions cut 2 bases from V and 5 bases from J, with 9 bases between. Germline lookup yields CDR1 SGHTA and CDR2 FQGNSA. This CDR3 comprises 14 residues. The CDR3 nucleotides read TGTGCCAGCAGCTTAATCTCGGGAACCGGGGAGCTGTTTTTT. It codes for CASSLISGTGELFF.

This clone was picked up one time. The gene calls are TRBV10-3 and TRBJ1-1; no firm D call. This CDR3 is built from 15 residues. V was shortened by 8 bases and J by 0 bases, with 16 bases between the two germline ends. The germline gives CDR1 ENHRY, CDR2 SYGVKD. The CDR3 DNA reads TGTGCCATCCGTGCGAGCGGATCCATGAACACTGAAGCTTTCTTT. As protein: CAIRASGSMNTEAFF.

This sequence joins TRBV5-4 and TRBJ2-5; D possibly corresponds to TRBD1 (7 bases). The CDR3 sequence is 13 residues long. V was trimmed by 9 bases and J by 3 bases, leaving 15 bases between them. Germline CDR1 and CDR2: SGHNT and YYREEE (reference sequence). CDR3 DNA: TGTGCCACCGCGGGCAGGGGGGAAGAGACCCAGTACTTC. It is translated as CATAGRGEETQYF.

The V and J genes are TRBV7-9 and TRBJ2-3; 9 positions agree with TRBD2. This CDR3 comprises 16 residues. V shed 11 bases and J 2 bases; nucleotides not matched to a gene: 14. Germline-derived CDR1 and CDR2 are SEHNR and FQNEAQ (reference sequence). The CDR3 spells CAAQQGLAGNTDTQYF. The CDR3 coding sequence is TGTGCCGCACAGCAGGGGCTAGCGGGAAACACAGATACGCAGTATTTT.

The genes are TRBV30 and TRBJ1-5; maybe TRBD1 (6 bases). This CDR3 is 15 amino acids long. Trimming took off 3 bases at V and 0 bases at J, with 12 bases between the two ends. Germline-derived CDR1 and CDR2 are GTSNPN and SVGIG (reference sequence). The CDR3 reads CAWRGAGSSNQPQHF. The CDR3 region has the DNA TGTGCCTGGAGGGGGGCAGGCTCTAGCAATCAGCCCCAGCATTTT.

This chain joins TRBV28 and TRBJ1-2, with TRBD1 identical over 7 bases. Germline trimming cut 5 bases from V and 4 bases from J; bases unmatched to any gene: 7. Germline-derived CDR1 and CDR2 are MDHEN and SYDVKM. The CDR3 consists of 14 residues. Here the CDR3 DNA reads TGTGCCAGCAGTACGGGGACAGACCCCTATGGCTACACCTTC. Translation gives CASSTGTDPYGYTF.

This chain connects TRBV7-2 to TRBJ1-1; D gene ambiguous. The CDR3 is made up of 15 amino acids. The V end was cut by 2 bases, the J end by 0 bases, with 10 bases between. Germline lookup yields CDR1 SGHTA and CDR2 FQGNSA. The CDR3 here is CASSLQADLNTEAFF. CDR3 nucleotides: TGTGCCAGCAGCTTACAGGCAGATTTGAACACTGAAGCTTTCTTT.

The chain recombines TRBV6-1 with TRBJ1-5; D is undetermined. Trimming shortened V by 2 bases and J by 1 base, and 3 bases separated the two germline ends. The germline gives CDR1 MNHNS, CDR2 SASEGT. The CDR3 length is 13 residues. The CDR3 DNA reads TGTGCCAGCAGTGAACAGAGCAATCAGCCCCAGCATTTT. It yields the protein CASSEQSNQPQHF.

This chain connects TRBV28 to TRBJ1-5, with D uncertain. Looked up from germline, CDR1 is MDHEN and CDR2 is SYDVKM. The length of the CDR3 is 15 residues. Trimming shortened V by 6 bases and J by 5 bases, and 17 bases separated the two germline ends. The CDR3 coding sequence is TGTGCCAGCAGCATCGGGTGGAGGAAGGATCAGCCCCAGCATTTT. Amino acids: CASSIGWRKDQPQHF.

The chain links TRBV28 to TRBJ2-5; possibly TRBD1 for D (7 bases). Trimming removed 3 bases at V and 5 bases at J, with 25 bases between. The germline gives CDR1 MDHEN, CDR2 SYDVKM. This CDR3 region has 18 residues. The CDR3 sequence: CASSFPRSDRAGRETQYF. CDR3 nucleotide sequence: TGTGCCAGCAGTTTCCCGAGAAGCGACAGGGCGGGGAGGGAGACCCAGTACTTC.

This clone is a singleton in its sample. V is TRBV30 and J is TRBJ2-2; 10 bases agree with TRBD2. Germline loops: CDR1 GTSNPN, CDR2 SVGIG (reference sequence). The CDR3 is made up of 14 amino acids. After removal of 5 bases from V and 5 bases from J, the junction contained 5 bases not matched to a gene. The CDR3, as DNA: TGTGCCTGGGAACCGGGACTAGCGACCGGGGAGCTGTTTTTT. Translating gives CAWEPGLATGELFF.

V gene TRBV10-3 combines with J gene TRBJ2-7, with 10 bases lining up with TRBD1. The CDR3 totals 15 residues. The germline V gene has CDR1 ENHRY and CDR2 SYGVKD. Trimming removed 4 bases from V and 4 bases from J; junction bases left unmatched: 7. In nucleotides, the CDR3 is TGTGCCATCAGTGTGGAGACAGGGGGCTCGTACGAGCAGTACTTC. It is translated as CAISVETGGSYEQYF.

This chain uses TRBV28 with TRBJ2-5; tentatively, D is TRBD1 or TRBD2 (5 bases each). Per the germline V gene, CDR1 is MDHEN and CDR2 is SYDVKM. V was trimmed by 4 bases and J by 1 base, leaving 10 bases between them. The CDR3 length is 14 residues. The CDR3 DNA reads as TGTGCCAGCAGTTCAGGGACGTTCCAAGAGACCCAGTACTTC. Protein: CASSSGTFQETQYF.

V and J are TRBV5-6 and TRBJ1-5; D might be TRBD1 (6 bases). The CDR3 length is 16 residues. Germline lookup yields CDR1 SGHDT and CDR2 YYEEEE. V lost 0 bases to trimming and J lost 4 bases, with 14 bases between them. The CDR3: CASSLARGARNQPQHF. The CDR3 nucleotides are TGTGCCAGCAGCTTGGCTAGGGGGGCTAGGAATCAGCCCCAGCATTTT.

The genes are TRBV7-9 and TRBJ2-5; D uncertain. V lost 2 bases and J 5 bases, leaving 12 bases between the germline ends. This CDR3 comprises 14 residues. CDR1 is SEHNR and CDR2 is FQNEAQ in the germline V gene (reference sequence). CDR3 in amino acids: CASSLTSGWETQYF. In DNA form, the CDR3 reads TGTGCCAGCAGCTTAACGTCGGGTTGGGAGACCCAGTACTTC. The full variable domain, in which reference TRBV7-9 and TRBJ2-5 provide the parts outside the CDR3, is DTGVSQNPRHKITKRGQNVTFRCDPISEHNRLYWYRQTLGQGPEFLTYFQNEAQLEKSRLLSDRFSAERPKGSFSTLEIQRTEQGDSAMYLCASSLTSGWETQYFGPGTRLLVL.

The CDR3 reads CASSPIRAASGNTGELFF. In DNA form, the CDR3 reads TGTGCCAGCAGCCCAATAAGGGCGGCTAGCGGTAACACCGGGGAGCTGTTTTTT. The chain couples TRBV7-8 to TRBJ2-2; TRBD2 matches 7 bases. Per the germline V gene, CDR1 is SGHVS and CDR2 is FQNEAQ. CDR3 size: 18 residues. V shed 5 bases, J shed 2 bases, and the junction held 14 bases outside the gene matches.

The DNA of the CDR3 is TGTGCCAGCAGTAACTATCAGCCCCAGCATTTT. Protein sequence: CASSNYQPQHF. The gene calls are TRBV28 and TRBJ1-5; D gene ambiguous. Trimming took 5 bases from V and 5 from J, leaving 4 bases between them. Germline CDR1 reads MDHEN; CDR2 reads SYDVKM. The CDR3 is 11 amino acids.

The chain recombines TRBV6-1 with TRBJ2-5; perhaps TRBD1 as D (6 bases). The CDR3 consists of 14 residues. Germline CDR1 and CDR2: MNHNS and SASEGT. V dropped 3 bases and J dropped 4 bases, with 12 bases sitting between them. This CDR3 is CASSEGTILETQYF. The CDR3, as DNA: TGTGCCAGCAGTGAGGGGACAATATTAGAGACCCAGTACTTC.

The genes are TRBV6-6 and TRBJ1-5; a possible D gene is TRBD1 (6 bases). The germline V gene encodes CDR1 MNHNY and CDR2 SVGAGI (reference sequence). The ends were cut back, 2 bases at V and 7 bases at J, with 15 bases in the middle. The CDR3 runs 15 residues. CDR3 DNA: TGTGCCAGCAGTTACCCCGGGGGGGGCACACAGCCCCAGCATTTT. Translated, it gives CASSYPGGGTQPQHF.

Worth noting for this clone: One end of the junction fails to match germline, which may point to a read error. The chain has TRBV7-7 and TRBJ2-1; 9 bases fit TRBD1. The CDR3 has 13 residues. Germline V gives CDR1 SSHAT, CDR2 FNYEAQ (reference sequence). CDR3 amino acids: CASSWTGVDEQFF. The CDR3 DNA reads TGTGCTAGCAGCTGGACAGGGGTTGATGAGCAGTTCTTC.

The table lists this clone with a few counts. The V and J genes are TRBV14 and TRBJ1-5; perhaps TRBD1 as D (6 bases). This CDR3 has 15 residues. Germline V CDR1 and CDR2: SGHDN, FVKESK. Trimming removed 1 base from V and 6 bases from J, with 13 bases in between. CDR3 in DNA: TGTGCCAGCAGCCAAGTTACGGGGGCCTCTCAGCCCCAGCATTTT. Protein sequence: CASSQVTGASQPQHF.

This rearrangement joins TRBV11-2 to TRBJ2-7; D gene uncertain. CDR1 SGHAT and CDR2 FQNNGV come from the germline V gene. Deletions cut 2 bases from V and 2 bases from J, with 13 bases between. The CDR3 runs 15 residues. The CDR3 DNA reads as TGTGCCAGCAGCTTATATGCGACACTCCCCTACGAGCAGTACTTC. Translated: CASSLYATLPYEQYF. The full variable domain, with the rest looked up from reference TRBV11-2 and TRBJ2-7, is EAGVAQSPRYKIIEKRQSVAFWCNPISGHATLYWYQQILGQGPKLLIQFQNNGVVDDSQLPKDRFSAERLKGVDSTLKIQPAKLEDSAVYLCASSLYATLPYEQYFGPGTRLTVT.

The V gene is TRBV6-1, the J gene TRBJ1-2; D is undetermined. Trimming left V 3 bases short and J 8 bases short, with 7 bases between. The germline gives CDR1 MNHNS, CDR2 SASEGT. The CDR3 totals 11 residues. CDR3 region: CASSDRGGYTF. The CDR3 DNA follows: TGTGCCAGCAGTGACAGAGGGGGCTACACCTTC.